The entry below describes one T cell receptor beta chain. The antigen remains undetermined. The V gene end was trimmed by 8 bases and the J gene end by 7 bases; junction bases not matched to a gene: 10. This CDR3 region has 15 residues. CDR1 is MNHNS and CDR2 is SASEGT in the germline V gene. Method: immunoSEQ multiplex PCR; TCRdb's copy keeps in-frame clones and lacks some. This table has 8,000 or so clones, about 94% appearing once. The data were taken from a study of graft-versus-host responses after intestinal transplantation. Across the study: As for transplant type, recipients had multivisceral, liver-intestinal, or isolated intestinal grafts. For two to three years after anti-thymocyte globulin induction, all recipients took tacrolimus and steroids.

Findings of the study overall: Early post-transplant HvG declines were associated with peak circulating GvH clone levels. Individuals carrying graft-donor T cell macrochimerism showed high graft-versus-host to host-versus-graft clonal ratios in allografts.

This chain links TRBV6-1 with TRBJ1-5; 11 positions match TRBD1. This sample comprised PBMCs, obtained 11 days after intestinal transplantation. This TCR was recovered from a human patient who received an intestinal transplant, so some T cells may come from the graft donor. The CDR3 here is CASDRGDRGWQPQHF. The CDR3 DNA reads TGTGCCAGCGATCGAGGGGACAGGGGGTGGCAGCCCCAGCATTTT.